A single sample is the source of the 23 T cell receptor beta chains below, sequenced in a study of blood T cell repertoires in COVID-19. Assay used: immunoSEQ multiplex PCR; TCRdb lists only in-frame clones, some missing. The sample yields about 59,000 clones, around 79% seen once. The sample consisted of peripheral blood. The receptors were gathered from a woman aged 50 to 65 with active or convalescent COVID-19.

This clone was observed at least ten times. This chain connects TRBV5-1 to TRBJ1-1; D is possibly TRBD1 (5 bases). Trimming pared 2 bases from V and 4 bases from J, leaving 6 bases between. The CDR3 runs to 12 residues. Germline CDR1 reads SGHRS; CDR2 reads YFSETQ. In DNA form, the CDR3 reads TGCGCCAGCAGCTTCACAGGCACTGAAGCTTTCTTT. This codes for CASSFTGTEAFF.

The V call is TRBV30, the J call TRBJ1-4; TRBD1 matches 9 bases. CDR3 length: 13 residues. V shed 1 base, J shed 7 bases, and the junction held 1 base outside the gene matches. Germline assignment: CDR1 GTSNPN and CDR2 SVGIG (reference sequence). The CDR3 region is CAWSGQGGEKLFF. DNA of the CDR3: TGTGCCTGGAGTGGACAGGGGGGTGAAAAACTGTTTTTT.

The V call is TRBV28, the J call TRBJ1-5; 9 bases fit TRBD1. CDR3 length: 17 amino acids. Losses at the gene ends were 3 bases for V and 3 bases for J; bases not matched to a gene: 9. CDR1 is MDHEN and CDR2 is SYDVKM in the germline V gene. This CDR3 reads CASSFNSGQGINQPQHF. CDR3 bases: TGTGCCAGCAGTTTTAATTCGGGACAGGGTATCAATCAGCCCCAGCATTTT.

The chain employs TRBV5-1 and TRBJ2-7, with 11 bases matching TRBD2. Germline V gene sequence: CDR1 SGHRS, CDR2 YFSETQ. Trimming at V came to 4 bases and at J to 5 bases, leaving 11 bases not matched to a gene. This CDR3 contains 16 residues. CDR3 bases: TGCGCCAGCAGCCCTTTAGCGGGAGGGCCTAGGGACGAGCAGTACTTC. Translation: CASSPLAGGPRDEQYF.

This chain links TRBV11-2 with TRBJ1-1; a possible D gene is TRBD1 (6 bases). V was clipped by 1 base and J by 9 bases, with 15 bases between them. Germline lookup yields CDR1 SGHAT and CDR2 FQNNGV. The CDR3 consists of 14 residues. The CDR3 DNA reads TGTGCCAGCAGCTTAGGACGACAGGAGTCAAAAGCTTTCTTT. Its protein product is CASSLGRQESKAFF.

In this sample, this clone turned up a few times. The chain is built from TRBV7-2 and TRBJ1-5; D not resolved. Trimming took 4 bases from V and 0 from J, leaving 7 bases between them. In germline, CDR1 is SGHTA, CDR2 FQGNSA. CDR3 length: 14 residues. The CDR3 DNA sequence: TGTGCCAGCAGCTCTCGACTTAGCAATCAGCCCCAGCATTTT. Translation: CASSSRLSNQPQHF.

The V call is TRBV5-4, the J call TRBJ2-6; a weak D match, TRBD2 (5 bases). This CDR3 has 16 amino acids. V was cut by 4 bases and J by 0 bases, with 11 bases left in between. CDR1 is SGHNT, CDR2 YYREEE, per germline (reference sequence). The DNA for the CDR3 is TGTGCCAGCAGCCTGGACTCGAACTCTGGGGCCAACGTCCTGACTTTC. Translating it yields CASSLDSNSGANVLTF.

This chain uses TRBV28 with TRBJ1-2, with D tentatively TRBD1 (5 bases). The V end lost 6 bases, the J end lost 2 bases, and 7 bases lay between the germline ends. CDR3 length: 12 amino acids. Germline loops: CDR1 MDHEN, CDR2 SYDVKM. CDR3 coding DNA: TGTGCCAGCAGCTCAGGGAACTATGGCTACACCTTC. Its protein product is CASSSGNYGYTF.

This chain connects TRBV15 to TRBJ1-5; TRBD1 matches 8 bases. The V gene's germline CDR1 is LNHNV and CDR2 YYDKDF (reference sequence). The CDR3 is 16 residues long. Losses at the gene ends were 0 bases for V and 4 bases for J; bases not matched to a gene: 5. This chain's CDR3 is CATSRDYDRGNQPQHF. The CDR3 coding sequence is TGTGCCACCAGCAGAGATTACGACAGGGGAAATCAGCCCCAGCATTTT.

The chain links TRBV5-4 to TRBJ1-1; TRBD1 might be the D (5 bases). The CDR3 is made up of 14 amino acids. The V end lost 4 bases, the J end lost 1 base, and 11 bases lay between the germline ends. Germline CDR1 and CDR2: SGHNT and YYREEE (reference sequence). The CDR3: CASSGGQRNTEAFF. CDR3 DNA sequence: TGTGCCAGCAGCGGTGGACAACGGAACACTGAAGCTTTCTTT.

The chain couples TRBV27 to TRBJ2-7, with 9 bases that match TRBD2. The V gene end was trimmed by 6 bases and the J gene end by 5 bases; junction bases not matched to a gene: 2. Per germline, CDR1 MNHEY and CDR2 SMNVEV (reference sequence). This CDR3 contains 12 residues. CDR3 sequence reads: CASRRGGDEQYF. The CDR3 bases are TGTGCCAGCAGGCGCGGGGGGGACGAGCAGTACTTC.

This clone was recorded a few times. CDR3 DNA sequence: TGTGCCAGCAGTTCCAGTTCCGGGACAGGGCGAGAAAAACTGTTTTTT. It specifies CASSSSSGTGREKLFF. The chain combines TRBV28 with TRBJ1-4; 9 bases are shared with TRBD1. The V gene end was trimmed by 4 bases and the J gene end by 8 bases; junction bases not matched to a gene: 11. The CDR3 covers 16 residues. The germline CDR1 and CDR2 sequences are MDHEN and SYDVKM.

V is TRBV28 and J is TRBJ2-1; D may be TRBD2 (7 bases). CDR3 size: 15 residues. Trimming took 7 bases from V and 9 from J, leaving 22 bases between them. Per the germline V gene, CDR1 is MDHEN and CDR2 is SYDVKM. The CDR3 DNA is TGTGCCAGCATTAAAGGGGGGACTACGGCGAGTGAGCAGTTCTTC. Amino acid sequence: CASIKGGTTASEQFF.

The J gene is TRBJ2-1, the V gene TRBV2, with 9 bases fitting TRBD1. J gave up 9 bases and V 5 bases, and 14 bases lay outside the gene matches. CDR3 length equals 16 residues. Germline V gives CDR1 SNHLY, CDR2 FYNNEI. In DNA form, the CDR3 reads TGTGCCAGCAGTCAACAGGGGGCTACTAGTGAGGGTGAGCAGTTCTTC. This gives the protein CASSQQGATSEGEQFF.

The V gene is TRBV29-1, the J gene TRBJ2-2, with 14 bases identical to TRBD2. CDR3 size: 16 residues. J lost 5 bases, V lost 3 bases, and 5 bases had no gene match. Germline V gene data show CDR1 as SQVTM and CDR2 as ANQGSEA. The CDR3 region is CSVDGGLAGVTGELFF. The CDR3 nucleotides read TGCAGCGTTGACGGGGGACTAGCGGGAGTAACCGGGGAGCTGTTTTTT.

This clone was counted a few times. J is TRBJ2-6 and V is TRBV7-6; D might be TRBD2 (6 bases). CDR1 is SGHVS and CDR2 is FNYEAQ in the germline V gene. The CDR3 loop spans 14 amino acids. Trimming shortened V by 4 bases and J by 9 bases, and 13 bases separated the two germline ends. The CDR3: CASSSGEGNNVLTF. The CDR3, as DNA: TGTGCCAGCAGCTCGGGAGAGGGGAACAACGTCCTGACTTTC.

V and J are TRBV19 and TRBJ2-5; 8 bases map to TRBD2. Germline loops: CDR1 LNHDA, CDR2 SQIVND (reference sequence). The CDR3 spans 16 residues. Trimming at V came to 6 bases and at J to 4 bases, leaving 13 bases not matched to a gene. The CDR3 region is CASSRTSLVTTETQYF. The DNA for the CDR3 is TGTGCCAGTAGCCGGACTAGCCTGGTTACCACAGAGACCCAGTACTTC.

V and J are TRBV19 and TRBJ1-1; D is possibly TRBD1 (6 bases). Germline V lookup: CDR1 LNHDA, CDR2 SQIVND (reference sequence). This CDR3 has 15 amino acids. Trimming took off 3 bases at V and 0 bases at J, with 11 bases between the two ends. The CDR3 DNA sequence: TGTGCCAGTAGTATCCGCAGGGGTTTGAACACTGAAGCTTTCTTT. Translation gives CASSIRRGLNTEAFF.

The V gene is TRBV11-2, the J gene TRBJ2-2; 8 bases are a match to TRBD1. Trimming took 3 bases from V and 2 from J; bases not matched to a gene: 5. This CDR3 has 16 residues. Germline V gene lookup returns CDR1 SGHAT and CDR2 FQNNGV. For the CDR3, the DNA is TGTGCCAGCAGCTTGGACAGGGCGGGTAACACCGGGGAGCTGTTTTTT. Translated, it gives CASSLDRAGNTGELFF.

J is TRBJ2-3 and V is TRBV5-1; D remains ambiguous. V lost 0 bases to trimming and J lost 3 bases, with 8 bases between them. The CDR3 has 14 residues. Germline CDR1 SGHRS, CDR2 YFSETQ. CDR3 amino acids: CASSLVAETDTQYF. The CDR3 bases are TGCGCCAGCAGCTTGGTCGCGGAAACAGATACGCAGTATTTT.

This chain joins TRBV13 and TRBJ1-4, with unresolved D. In germline, CDR1 is PRHDT, CDR2 FYEKMQ (reference sequence). This CDR3 has 13 residues. Between the trimmed V and J ends, which lost 6 bases and 7 bases, there was a span of 12 bases. The CDR3 DNA is TGTGCCAGCAGTTTCCCGGCAGGTGAAAAACTGTTTTTT. It encodes CASSFPAGEKLFF.

Regarding this clone: The germline gene is not matched at one end of the junction; a read error may be the cause. This chain joins TRBV15 and TRBJ2-1, with 12 positions matching TRBD2. This CDR3 comprises 14 residues. Germline CDR1 is LNHNV and CDR2 is YYDKDF (reference sequence). The CDR3 DNA is TGTGCCACCACCAGACTAGCGGGAGTGGGTGAGCAGTTCTTC. Translation: CATTRLAGVGEQFF.

This chain links TRBV19 with TRBJ1-2, with a tentative D call TRBD1 (5 bases). The CDR3 covers 15 residues. With 4 bases removed from V and 2 bases from J, the gap between germline ends came to 14 bases. Germline V gives CDR1 LNHDA, CDR2 SQIVND (reference sequence). CDR3 sequence: CASSTGGLKNYGYTF. CDR3 DNA sequence: TGTGCCAGTAGTACCGGGGGACTGAAGAACTATGGCTACACCTTC.